This T cell receptor beta chain was captured in a study of identical twins. Study-wide points: Models underestimated how often monozygotic twins shared out-of-frame TCR alpha.

Details on this clonotype: Its cognate antigen is unknown.

Only healthy Caucasians were included as donors. Unique molecular identifiers were present on the cDNA, which also gained a universal primer site by template switching. TCRdb ran MiXCR on the 5' RACE reads and lists one entry per CDR3 protein. The sample yields 280,000 or so distinct CDR3 sequences, under 9% seen once. This CDR3 is 17 amino acids long. Germline-derived CDR1 and CDR2 are SGHDN and FVKESK. V dropped 3 bases and J dropped 0; count of bases not matched to a gene: 6. These data also featured in a second study, about yellow fever vaccine responses in identical twins.

Sequenced input: memory (CD45RO+) T cells sorted from blood. The rearrangement uses TRBV14 and TRBJ1-1; 11 bases are a match to TRBD1. This sequence was found in a woman between 18 and 30 years old in good health. CDR3 nucleotide sequence: TGTGCCAGCAGCCAGAGGCCGGGACAGGGGGTGAACACTGAAGCTTTCTTT. Its translation is CASSQRPGQGVNTEAFF.